Below, one T cell receptor (beta chain) is given with its context. What it recognizes is unknown. The sample belongs to a study of T cells in Graves' hyperthyroidism and ophthalmopathy. V was pared by 3 bases and J by 0 bases, with 11 bases between. Germline CDR1 reads LGHNT; CDR2 reads FRNRAP. The CDR3 totals 15 residues. The CDR3 regions of TCR beta were amplified from RNA transcripts. An initial round of RT-PCR targeting the TCR CDR3 relied on the HTBI primer set. TCRdb itself ran the multiplex PCR reads through MiXCR, one entry per CDR3 protein. In the table there are about 380,000 distinct CDR3 sequences, 14% of which are singletons. Findings and caveats of the study: Blood also contained most expanded thyroid clonotypes above 0.001.

This clonotype was obtained from a woman in her thirties with Graves' ophthalmopathy. Input material: blood. This chain joins TRBV12-5 and TRBJ1-2; D unclear. CDR3 sequence: CASGLESGTNYGYTF. CDR3 bases: TGTGCTAGTGGTTTAGAGTCAGGAACTAACTATGGCTACACCTTC.